A single sample is the source of the 3 T cell receptor beta chains below, sequenced in a study of human T cells and chemical hapten exposure. TCRdb re-called the RACE reads through MiXCR, storing one row per CDR3 protein. The table shows fewer than 100,000 distinct CDR3 sequences, with 9.5% to 13% occurring only once. Time point noted: patch test 3, about 24 weeks after DPC sensitization. As to treatment: therapeutic diphenylcyclopropenone sensitization with weekly scalp DPC. Here the sequenced sample was whole blood, taken in connection with sensitization to the hapten diphenylcyclopropenone (DPC). The source of these receptors is a young woman with alopecia areata. Some clones in this sample may be carry-over from other donors' samples.

This rearrangement joins TRBV5-4 to TRBJ1-2; possibly TRBD1 for D (5 bases). CDR3 length: 13 amino acids. Germline CDR1 and CDR2: SGHNT and YYREEE (reference sequence). The germline V and J ends were trimmed by 3 bases and 7 bases, with 13 bases remaining between them. This CDR3 is CASSSPGDVGYTF. The CDR3, as DNA: TGTGCCAGCAGCTCGCCGGGGGACGTTGGCTACACCTTC.

This clonotype was counted at least ten times. This chain connects TRBV27 to TRBJ2-2; 8 bases align to TRBD1. This CDR3 region has 14 residues. J gave up 6 bases and V 3 bases, and 3 bases lay outside the gene matches. From germline, CDR1 is MNHEY and CDR2 SMNVEV (reference sequence). DNA for the CDR3: TGTGCCAGCAGTTTCAGGGGGCAGCCCGGGGAGCTGTTTTTT. Translation: CASSFRGQPGELFF.

This clonotype was seen repeatedly, ten times or more. This chain uses TRBV28 with TRBJ1-1, with D hard to call. CDR3 length equals 14 residues. In germline, CDR1 is MDHEN, CDR2 SYDVKM. V was shortened by 6 bases and J by 0 bases, with 11 bases between the two germline ends. The CDR3 nucleotides are TGTGCCAGCAGCCCCGGACGGTTGAACACTGAAGCTTTCTTT. This encodes CASSPGRLNTEAFF.